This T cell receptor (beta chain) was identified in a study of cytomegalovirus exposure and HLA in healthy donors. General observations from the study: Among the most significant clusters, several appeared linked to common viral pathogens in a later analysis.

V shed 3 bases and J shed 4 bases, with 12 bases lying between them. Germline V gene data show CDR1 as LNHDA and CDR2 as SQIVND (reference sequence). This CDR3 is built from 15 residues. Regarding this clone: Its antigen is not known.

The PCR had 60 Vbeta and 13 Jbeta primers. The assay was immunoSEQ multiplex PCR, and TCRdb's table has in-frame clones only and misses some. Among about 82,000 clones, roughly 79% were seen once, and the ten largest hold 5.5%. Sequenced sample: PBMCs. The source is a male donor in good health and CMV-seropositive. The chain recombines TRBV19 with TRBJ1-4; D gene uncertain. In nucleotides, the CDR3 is TGTGCCAGTAGTATTTTTCGGCAGGATAATGAAAAACTGTTTTTT. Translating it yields CASSIFRQDNEKLFF. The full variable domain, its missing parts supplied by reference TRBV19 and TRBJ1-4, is DGGITQSPKYLFRKEGQNVTLSCEQNLNHDAMYWYRQDPGQGLRLIYYSQIVNDFQKGDIAEGYSVSREKKESFPLTVTSAQKNPTAFYLCASSIFRQDNEKLFFGSGTQLSVL.